This T cell receptor (beta chain) came from a study of OX40 agonist ivuxolimab in advanced cancers. At the level of the study: The study gave patients intravenous ivuxolimab at 0.01 to 10 mg/kg every 2 weeks. General study results and limits: Which antigen the expanded peripheral T cells recognized is unknown. Both blood CD4+ and CD8+ T cells showed clonal growth by week 6 at 0.1 to 3.0 mg/kg.

Libraries were prepared by immunoSEQ multiplex PCR; TCRdb keeps only in-frame clonotypes and omits some of them. The table records just over 95,000 clones, 90% of them present only once. Germline-derived CDR1 and CDR2 are SGHTS and YDEGEE. V gave up 7 bases and J gave up 0 bases; unmatched junction bases: 4. The CDR3 length is 14 residues. A remark on this clone: Its specificity is unknown.

This specimen was CD4+ or CD8+ T cells sorted from blood, taken in a trial of the OX40 agonist ivuxolimab. The rearrangement joins TRBV5-8 to TRBJ1-3; 7 bases map to TRBD1. This sequence originates from an adult with an advanced solid tumor such as melanoma, head and neck, liver or kidney cancer. As DNA, the CDR3 is TGTGCCAGCGGGACAGACCTCTCTGGAAACACCATATATTTT. It encodes CASGTDLSGNTIYF.